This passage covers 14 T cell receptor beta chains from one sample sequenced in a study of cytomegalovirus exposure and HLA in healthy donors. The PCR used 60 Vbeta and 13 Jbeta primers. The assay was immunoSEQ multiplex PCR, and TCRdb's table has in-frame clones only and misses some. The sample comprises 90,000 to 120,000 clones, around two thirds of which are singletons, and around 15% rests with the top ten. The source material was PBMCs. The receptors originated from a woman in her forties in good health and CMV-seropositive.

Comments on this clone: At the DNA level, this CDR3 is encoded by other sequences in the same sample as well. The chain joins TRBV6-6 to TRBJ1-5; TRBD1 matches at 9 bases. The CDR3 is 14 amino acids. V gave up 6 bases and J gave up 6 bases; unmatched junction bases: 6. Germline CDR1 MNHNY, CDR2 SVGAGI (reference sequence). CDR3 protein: CASSYGTGPQPQHF. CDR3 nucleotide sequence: TGTGCCAGCAGCTATGGGACAGGGCCTCAGCCCCAGCATTTT.

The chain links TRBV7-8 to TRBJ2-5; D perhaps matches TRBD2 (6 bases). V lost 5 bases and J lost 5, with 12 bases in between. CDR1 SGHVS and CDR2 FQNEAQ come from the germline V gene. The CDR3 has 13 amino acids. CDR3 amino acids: CASSASREETQYF. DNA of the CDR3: TGTGCCAGCAGCGCCTCCCGGGAGGAGACCCAGTACTTC.

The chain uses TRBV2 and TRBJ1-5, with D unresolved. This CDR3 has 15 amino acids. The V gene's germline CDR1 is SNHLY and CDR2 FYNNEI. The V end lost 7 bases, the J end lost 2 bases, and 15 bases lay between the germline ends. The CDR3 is CASTMGLNRNQPQHF. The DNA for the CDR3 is TGTGCCAGCACGATGGGCTTAAATCGCAATCAGCCCCAGCATTTT.

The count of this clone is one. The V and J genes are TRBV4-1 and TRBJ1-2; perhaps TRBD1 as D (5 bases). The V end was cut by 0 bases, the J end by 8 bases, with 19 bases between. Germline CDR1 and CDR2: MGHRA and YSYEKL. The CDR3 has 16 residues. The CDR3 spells CASSQDKTVGGRGYTF. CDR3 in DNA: TGCGCCAGCAGCCAAGATAAAACGGTGGGGGGACGCGGCTACACCTTC.

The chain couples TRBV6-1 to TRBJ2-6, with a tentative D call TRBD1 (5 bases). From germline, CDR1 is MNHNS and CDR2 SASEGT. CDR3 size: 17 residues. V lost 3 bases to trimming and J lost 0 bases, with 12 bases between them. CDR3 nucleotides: TGTGCCAGCAGTGAGGGGCAGGCGTTCTCTGGGGCCAACGTCCTGACTTTC. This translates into CASSEGQAFSGANVLTF.

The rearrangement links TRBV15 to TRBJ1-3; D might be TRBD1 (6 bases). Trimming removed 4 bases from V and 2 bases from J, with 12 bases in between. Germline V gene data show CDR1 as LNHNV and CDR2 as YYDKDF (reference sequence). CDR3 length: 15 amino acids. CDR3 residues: CATSTGKGAGNTIYF. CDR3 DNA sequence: TGTGCCACCAGCACCGGTAAGGGGGCTGGAAACACCATATATTTT.

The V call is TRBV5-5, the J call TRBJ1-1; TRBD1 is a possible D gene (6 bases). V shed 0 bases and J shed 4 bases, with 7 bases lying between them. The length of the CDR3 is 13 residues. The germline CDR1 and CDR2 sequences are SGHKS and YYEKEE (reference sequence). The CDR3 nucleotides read TGTGCCAGCAGCTTGGAGGGGGTCACTGAAGCTTTCTTT. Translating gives CASSLEGVTEAFF. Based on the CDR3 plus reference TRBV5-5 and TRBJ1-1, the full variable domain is DAGVTQSPTHLIKTRGQQVTLRCSPISGHKSVSWYQQVLGQGPQFIFQYYEKEERGRGNFPDRFSARQFPNYSSELNVNALLLGDSALYLCASSLEGVTEAFFGQGTRLTVV.

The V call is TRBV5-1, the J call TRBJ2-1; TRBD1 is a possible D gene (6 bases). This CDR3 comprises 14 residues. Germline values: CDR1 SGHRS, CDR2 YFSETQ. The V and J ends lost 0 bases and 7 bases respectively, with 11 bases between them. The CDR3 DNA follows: TGCGCCAGCAGCTTGGAGGCAGGGGTGAATGAGCAGTTCTTC. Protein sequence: CASSLEAGVNEQFF.

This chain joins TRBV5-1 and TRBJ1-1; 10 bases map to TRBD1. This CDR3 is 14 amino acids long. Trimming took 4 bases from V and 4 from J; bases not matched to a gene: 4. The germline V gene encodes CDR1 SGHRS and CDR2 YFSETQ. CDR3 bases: TGCGCCAGCAGCCCAGGGACAGGGGCCACTGAAGCTTTCTTT. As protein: CASSPGTGATEAFF. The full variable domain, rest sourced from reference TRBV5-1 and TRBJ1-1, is KAGVTQTPRYLIKTRGQQVTLSCSPISGHRSVSWYQQTPGQGLQFLFEYFSETQRNKGNFPGRFSGRQFSNSRSEMNVSTLELGDSALYLCASSPGTGATEAFFGQGTRLTVV.

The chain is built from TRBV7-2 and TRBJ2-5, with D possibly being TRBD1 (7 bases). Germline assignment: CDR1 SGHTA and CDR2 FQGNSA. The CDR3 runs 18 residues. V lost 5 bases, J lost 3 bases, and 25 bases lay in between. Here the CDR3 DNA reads TGTGCCAGCAGCCAGGGGGGAGCGACCCTGATGAAGAAAGAGACCCAGTACTTC. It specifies CASSQGGATLMKKETQYF.

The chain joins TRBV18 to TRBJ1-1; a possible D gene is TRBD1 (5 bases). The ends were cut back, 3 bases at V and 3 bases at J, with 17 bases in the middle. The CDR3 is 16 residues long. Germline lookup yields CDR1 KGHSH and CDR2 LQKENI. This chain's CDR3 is CASSPFRGGADTEAFF. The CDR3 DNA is TGTGCCAGCTCACCGTTCCGCGGGGGTGCCGACACTGAAGCTTTCTTT.

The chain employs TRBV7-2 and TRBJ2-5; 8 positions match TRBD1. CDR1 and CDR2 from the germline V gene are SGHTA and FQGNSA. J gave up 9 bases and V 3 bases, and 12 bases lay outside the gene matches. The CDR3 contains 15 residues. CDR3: CASSLSHGQGTSQYF. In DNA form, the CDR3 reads TGTGCCAGCAGCTTGAGTCACGGACAGGGTACATCCCAGTACTTC.

As DNA, the CDR3 is TGTGCCAGTACACAACAAAGGGGGCTCTCTGGGGCCAACGTCCTGACTTTC. It encodes CASTQQRGLSGANVLTF. The chain combines TRBV19 with TRBJ2-6; 7 nucleotides align to TRBD1. The germline V gene has CDR1 LNHDA and CDR2 SQIVND (reference sequence). The CDR3 sequence is 17 residues long. V shed 7 bases, J shed 0 bases, and the junction held 9 bases outside the gene matches.

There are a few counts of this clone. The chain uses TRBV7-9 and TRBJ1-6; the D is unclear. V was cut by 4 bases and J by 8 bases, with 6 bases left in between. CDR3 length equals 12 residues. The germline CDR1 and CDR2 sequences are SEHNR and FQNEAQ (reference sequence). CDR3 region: CASSSLDSPLHF. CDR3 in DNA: TGTGCCAGCAGCTCCCTTGATTCACCCCTCCACTTT.